This T cell receptor (beta chain) was obtained from a study of T cells after somatic rescue of genetic block. Comments on this clone: The junction departs from germline at one end; a sequencing error may be responsible.

From germline, CDR1 is SGHNT and CDR2 YYREEE (reference sequence). The CDR3 extends over 13 amino acids. Repertoires were generated with immunoSEQ multiplex PCR, while TCRdb's copy carries only in-frame clones and drops some. In the table there are around 50,000 clones, roughly 96% of which are singletons. This TCR derives from a child younger than two. This chain connects TRBV5-4 to TRBJ2-7; the D is unclear. The sequenced sample was peripheral blood mononuclear cells (PBMCs). The CDR3 sequence: CASTSWASDEQYF. CDR3 nucleotide sequence: TGTGCCAGCACCTCCTGGGCCTCCGACGAGCAGTACTTC. Drawing the rest from reference TRBV5-4 and TRBJ2-7, the complete variable domain is ETGVTQSPTHLIKTRGQQVTLRCSSQSGHNTVSWYQQALGQGPQFIFQYYREEENGRGNFPPRFSGLQFPNYSSELNVNALELDDSALYLCASTSWASDEQYFGPGTRLTVT.